These 27 T cell receptor beta chains originate from one sample sequenced in a study of T-cell reconstitution after alpha-beta-depleted transplantation in children. Preparation of the TCRbeta library used unique molecular identifiers. TCRdb processed the PCR reads anew with MiXCR; each CDR3 protein has one entry. The sample shows 700,000 or so distinct CDR3 sequences, under 15% of them seen only once. This material consisted of PBMCs, taken before TCRalphabeta/CD19-depleted stem cell transplant. These receptors came from a girl aged 2-10 years with congenital amegakaryocytic thrombocytopenia, due to receive a stem cell transplant.

This clonotype has just a few counts. The V gene is TRBV5-1, the J gene TRBJ2-1, with 13 bases identical to TRBD2. The germline gives CDR1 SGHRS, CDR2 YFSETQ. With V trimmed by 0 bases and J by 8 bases, 11 bases remained unmatched. This CDR3 is built from 18 residues. The CDR3 protein is CASSLDVGLAGIADEQFF. The CDR3 DNA sequence: TGCGCCAGCAGCTTGGACGTGGGACTAGCGGGAATCGCGGATGAGCAGTTCTTC.

This clonotype was observed a handful of times. The J gene is TRBJ2-1, the V gene TRBV12-3 or TRBV12-4; perhaps TRBD2 as D (6 bases). Trimming took off 6 bases at V and 1 base at J, with 13 bases between the two ends. This CDR3 comprises 15 residues. The CDR3 DNA reads TGTGCCAGCAGCACCTTTGGGGGGTCCTACAATGAGCAGTTCTTC. This encodes CASSTFGGSYNEQFF.

The chain combines TRBV27 with TRBJ2-6; D possibly matches TRBD1 or TRBD2 (5 bases each). Per germline, CDR1 MNHEY and CDR2 SMNVEV (reference sequence). The CDR3 covers 17 residues. Trimming stripped 6 bases from V and 0 bases from J, with 15 bases between. The CDR3 nucleotides are TGTGCCAGCAGAAGAGGGGACCATAACTCTGGGGCCAACGTCCTGACTTTC. Residues: CASRRGDHNSGANVLTF.

This clonotype has a count of ten or more. The rearrangement uses TRBV20-1 and TRBJ2-1; 9 nucleotides line up with TRBD2. Germline trimming cut 5 bases from V and 7 bases from J; bases unmatched to any gene: 9. Per the germline V gene, CDR1 is DFQATT and CDR2 is SNEGSKA (reference sequence). This CDR3 comprises 14 residues. The CDR3 nucleotides are TGCAGTGCTCGCCCTGGGCTAGCGGGGAATGAGCAGTTCTTC. Protein product: CSARPGLAGNEQFF.

The chain combines TRBV20-1 with TRBJ1-1; 7 positions match TRBD1. V gave up 6 bases and J gave up 7 bases; unmatched junction bases: 8. Germline V CDR1 and CDR2: DFQATT, SNEGSKA (reference sequence). This CDR3 spans 12 amino acids. This chain's CDR3 is CSAETGRDEAFF. The CDR3 DNA reads TGCAGTGCGGAGACAGGGAGGGATGAAGCTTTCTTT.

This chain uses TRBV20-1 with TRBJ1-5, with 7 bases fitting TRBD1. Losses at the gene ends were 6 bases for V and 11 bases for J; bases not matched to a gene: 28. This CDR3 region has 18 residues. Germline CDR1 and CDR2: DFQATT and SNEGSKA (reference sequence). CDR3 coding DNA: TGCAGTGCCCGAAACTCCAGACAGATCACTAGTTCCCAGGGGGCCCAGCATTTT. This codes for CSARNSRQITSSQGAQHF.

This chain joins TRBV20-1 and TRBJ2-7, with 7 bases lining up with TRBD2. The CDR3 is 13 amino acids. Germline assignment: CDR1 DFQATT and CDR2 SNEGSKA (reference sequence). The V gene end was trimmed by 3 bases and the J gene end by 6 bases; junction bases not matched to a gene: 8. CDR3 nucleotides: TGCAGTGCTAGCGAATCCTCTAGCGGCGAGCAGTACTTC. Encoded protein: CSASESSSGEQYF.

This chain links TRBV20-1 with TRBJ2-7; TRBD2 matches 8 bases. The ends lost 6 bases at V and 0 bases at J; junction bases unmatched: 7. Germline V gene data show CDR1 as DFQATT and CDR2 as SNEGSKA (reference sequence). The CDR3 sequence is 14 residues long. CDR3 sequence (DNA): TGCAGTGCGACGGGGGGGGACGGCTCCTACGAGCAGTACTTC. Its translation: CSATGGDGSYEQYF.

The V call is TRBV5-1, the J call TRBJ2-3; 14 nucleotides match TRBD2. The germline gives CDR1 SGHRS, CDR2 YFSETQ. With 4 bases clipped from V and 6 bases from J, the junction kept 7 bases outside the gene matches. The CDR3 extends over 16 amino acids. The CDR3 nucleotides read TGCGCCAGCAGCCCGGGACTAGCGGGAGAATCTGATACGCAGTATTTT. Its translation: CASSPGLAGESDTQYF.

Ten or more counts support this clonotype. This chain links TRBV10-3 with TRBJ2-3; TRBD1 or TRBD2 may be the D gene (5 bases each). From germline, CDR1 is ENHRY and CDR2 SYGVKD. V dropped 2 bases and J dropped 4 bases, with 7 bases sitting between them. The CDR3 spans 13 residues. The CDR3 here is CAISERDADTQYF. The CDR3 nucleotides are TGTGCCATCAGTGAGCGGGACGCAGATACGCAGTATTTT.

This clonotype was seen repeatedly, ten times or more. CDR3 protein: CASSDSQPQHF. The CDR3 region has the DNA TGTGCCAGCAGTGATTCTCAGCCCCAGCATTTT. The V gene is TRBV6-1, the J gene TRBJ1-5, with D unresolved. Germline CDR1 and CDR2: MNHNS and SASEGT. The V end was cut by 3 bases, the J end by 6 bases, with 3 bases between. This CDR3 contains 11 residues.

This clonotype was recorded a few times. The genes are TRBV27 and TRBJ2-1; perhaps TRBD2 as D (6 bases). CDR1 and CDR2 from the germline V gene are MNHEY and SMNVEV (reference sequence). There are 16 residues in the CDR3. The V end lost 6 bases, the J end lost 0 bases, and 15 bases lay between the germline ends. The CDR3 sequence is CASRTGTVSSYNEQFF. The DNA of the CDR3 is TGTGCCAGCAGAACCGGGACTGTAAGCTCCTACAATGAGCAGTTCTTC.

This chain joins TRBV12-3 or TRBV12-4 and TRBJ2-7, with 7 bases matching TRBD2. The CDR3 is 13 residues long. Trimming took 5 bases from V and 5 from J; bases not matched to a gene: 6. The chain's CDR3 is CASSPSGVHEQYF. As DNA, the CDR3 is TGTGCCAGCAGTCCGAGCGGGGTCCACGAGCAGTACTTC.

This clonotype was detected ten times or more. V is TRBV6-5 and J is TRBJ2-1, with TRBD2 identical over 8 bases. V shed 4 bases, J shed 12 bases, and the junction held 11 bases outside the gene matches. Germline CDR1 MNHEY, CDR2 SVGAGI. The CDR3 is made up of 14 amino acids. The DNA of the CDR3 is TGTGCCAGCAGTTGGACTAGCTTCTCCTTAGGGCAGTTCTTC. Translated, it gives CASSWTSFSLGQFF.

This clonotype was picked up many times. The rearrangement uses TRBV12-3 or TRBV12-4 and TRBJ2-5, with no clear D. Trimming pared 3 bases from V and 2 bases from J, leaving 13 bases between. The length of the CDR3 is 15 residues. The CDR3 loop is CASSFIGSYQETQYF. The CDR3 bases are TGTGCCAGCAGTTTTATAGGCAGCTATCAAGAGACCCAGTACTTC.

This clonotype was counted at least ten times. The J gene is TRBJ1-2, the V gene TRBV5-1, with TRBD1 identical over 8 bases. The CDR3 extends over 15 amino acids. CDR1 SGHRS and CDR2 YFSETQ come from the germline V gene. V dropped 0 bases and J dropped 1; count of bases not matched to a gene: 2. The CDR3 sequence: CASSLGTGINYGYTF. CDR3 sequence (DNA): TGCGCCAGCAGCTTGGGGACAGGGATTAACTATGGCTACACCTTC.

This clonotype was counted at least ten times. The chain employs TRBV12-3 or TRBV12-4 and TRBJ2-7; 10 bases map to TRBD1. The length of the CDR3 is 16 residues. J was trimmed by 6 bases and V by 4 bases; bases with no gene match: 12. CDR3 protein: CASSSTPGQGLGEQYF. Written as DNA, the CDR3 is TGTGCCAGCAGTTCTACTCCGGGACAGGGGTTAGGCGAGCAGTACTTC.

Concerning this clonotype itself: Being one base from a much bigger clone, this may be a read error. The chain links TRBV10-3 to TRBJ2-2; maybe TRBD2 (5 bases). The CDR3 covers 11 residues. Germline V gene lookup returns CDR1 ENHRY and CDR2 SYGVKD. CDR3 DNA: TGTGCCGTCGGTAACACCGGGGTGCTGTTTTTT. It translates to CAVGNTGVLFF.

In this sample, this clonotype turned up many times. The rearrangement links TRBV20-1 to TRBJ2-1; D gene unclear. Germline CDR1 DFQATT, CDR2 SNEGSKA (reference sequence). The CDR3 has 11 residues. V was clipped by 7 bases and J by 7 bases, with 11 bases between them. Here the CDR3 reads CSGNRRNEQFF. Here the CDR3 DNA reads TGCAGTGGTAACCGAAGGAATGAGCAGTTCTTC.

This clonotype was seen many times. This sequence joins TRBV7-9 and TRBJ2-3; no reliable D call. Germline V gives CDR1 SEHNR, CDR2 FQNEAQ (reference sequence). The CDR3 is made up of 14 amino acids. Trimming took 5 bases from V and 2 from J, leaving 11 bases between them. The CDR3 is CASSLPLYTDTQYF. In DNA form, the CDR3 reads TGTGCCAGCAGCCTCCCCCTCTACACAGATACGCAGTATTTT.

V gene TRBV6-5 combines with J gene TRBJ2-7; D gene ambiguous. Trimming stripped 2 bases from V and 3 bases from J, with 20 bases between. The length of the CDR3 is 17 residues. Germline lookup yields CDR1 MNHEY and CDR2 SVGAGI. CDR3 coding DNA: TGTGCCAGCAGTTACCCGACAAACCCATCCGGGTTCTACGAGCAGTACTTC. It is translated as CASSYPTNPSGFYEQYF.

This clonotype was seen only a few times. J is TRBJ2-1 and V is TRBV7-8; 12 bases map to TRBD2. The CDR3 contains 15 residues. The trim removed 5 bases at V and 7 bases at J, leaving 6 bases unmatched. The V gene's germline CDR1 is SGHVS and CDR2 FQNEAQ. CDR3 nucleotides: TGTGCCAGCAGCGCGGGACTAGCGGGTGGGAATGAGCAGTTCTTC. Protein: CASSAGLAGGNEQFF. Combining the CDR3 with reference TRBV7-8 and TRBJ2-1 gives the whole variable domain GAGVSQSPRYKVAKRGQDVALRCDPISGHVSLFWYQQALGQGPEFLTYFQNEAQLDKSGLPSDRFFAERPEGSVSTLKIQRTQQEDSAVYLCASSAGLAGGNEQFFGPGTRLTVL.

The table lists this clonotype with many counts. The chain employs TRBV12-3 or TRBV12-4 and TRBJ1-1, with D tentatively TRBD1 (6 bases). The CDR3 totals 14 residues. Trimming removed 2 bases at V and 3 bases at J, with 10 bases between. The CDR3 coding sequence is TGTGCCAGCAGTTTATGGGGGGCTGACACTGAAGCTTTCTTT. This codes for CASSLWGADTEAFF.

This clonotype was counted ten times or more. The CDR3 sequence: CSAAGTDHIYEQYF. The CDR3 nucleotides are TGCAGTGCGGCCGGGACGGACCACATCTACGAGCAGTACTTC. The V gene is TRBV20-1, the J gene TRBJ2-7; TRBD1 or TRBD2 may be the D gene (5 bases each). Germline V gene lookup returns CDR1 DFQATT and CDR2 SNEGSKA (reference sequence). This CDR3 region has 14 residues. The V end was cut by 6 bases, the J end by 3 bases, with 18 bases between.

This clonotype has ten or more counts. The chain recombines TRBV12-3 or TRBV12-4 with TRBJ2-7; possibly TRBD1 for D (6 bases). Trimming left V 9 bases short and J 0 bases short, with 15 bases between. This CDR3 has 14 residues. The CDR3 spells CARGIDRPSYEQYF. In DNA, the CDR3 is TGTGCCAGGGGAATCGACAGGCCCTCCTACGAGCAGTACTTC.

The chain employs TRBV7-2 and TRBJ1-5; maybe TRBD1 (5 bases). There are 11 residues in the CDR3. Trimming cost V 4 bases and J 13 bases, with 11 bases left between them. Germline CDR1 SGHTA, CDR2 FQGNSA. The CDR3 DNA follows: TGTGCCAGCAGCTCCGGGGCACTACAGCATTTT. Protein product: CASSSGALQHF.

This clonotype was seen at least ten times. The gene calls are TRBV5-1 and TRBJ2-7; perhaps D is TRBD1 or TRBD2 (5 bases each). The CDR3 loop spans 14 amino acids. Trimming cost V 6 bases and J 7 bases, with 20 bases left between them. Germline V gene lookup returns CDR1 SGHRS and CDR2 YFSETQ. This CDR3 reads CASTQGGGPGEQYF. The CDR3 DNA reads as TGCGCCAGCACCCAAGGTGGGGGTCCCGGTGAGCAGTACTTC.